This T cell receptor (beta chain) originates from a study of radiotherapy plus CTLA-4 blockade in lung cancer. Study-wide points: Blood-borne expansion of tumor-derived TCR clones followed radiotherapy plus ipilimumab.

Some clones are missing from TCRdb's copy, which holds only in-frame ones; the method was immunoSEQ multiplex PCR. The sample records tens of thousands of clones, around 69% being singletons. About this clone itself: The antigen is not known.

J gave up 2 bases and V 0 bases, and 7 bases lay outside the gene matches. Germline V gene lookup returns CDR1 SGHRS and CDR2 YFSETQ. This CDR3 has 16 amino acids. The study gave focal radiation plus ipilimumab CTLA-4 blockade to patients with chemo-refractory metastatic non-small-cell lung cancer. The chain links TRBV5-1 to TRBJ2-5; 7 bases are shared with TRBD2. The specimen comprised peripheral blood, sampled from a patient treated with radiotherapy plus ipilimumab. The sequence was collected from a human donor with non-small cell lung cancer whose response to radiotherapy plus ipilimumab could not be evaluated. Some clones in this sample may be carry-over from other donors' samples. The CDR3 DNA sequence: TGCGCCAGCAGCTTGGATCCAGCGGGGCAGCAAGAGACCCAGTACTTC. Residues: CASSLDPAGQQETQYF. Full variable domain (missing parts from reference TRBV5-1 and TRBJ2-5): KAGVTQTPRYLIKTRGQQVTLSCSPISGHRSVSWYQQTPGQGLQFLFEYFSETQRNKGNFPGRFSGRQFSNSRSEMNVSTLELGDSALYLCASSLDPAGQQETQYFGPGTRLLVL.